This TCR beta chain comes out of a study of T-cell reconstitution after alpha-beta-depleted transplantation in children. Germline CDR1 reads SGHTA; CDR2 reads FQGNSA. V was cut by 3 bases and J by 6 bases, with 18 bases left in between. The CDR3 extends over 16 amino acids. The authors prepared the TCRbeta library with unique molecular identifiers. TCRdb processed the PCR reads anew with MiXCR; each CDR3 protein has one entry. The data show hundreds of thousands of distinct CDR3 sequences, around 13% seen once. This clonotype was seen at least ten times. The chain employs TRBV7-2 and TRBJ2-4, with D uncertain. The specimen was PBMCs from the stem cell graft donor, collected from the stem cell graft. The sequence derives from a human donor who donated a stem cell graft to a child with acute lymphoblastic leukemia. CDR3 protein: CASSFPGSPSGNIQYF. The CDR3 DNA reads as TGTGCCAGCAGCTTTCCAGGCAGTCCTTCGGGAAACATTCAGTACTTC.